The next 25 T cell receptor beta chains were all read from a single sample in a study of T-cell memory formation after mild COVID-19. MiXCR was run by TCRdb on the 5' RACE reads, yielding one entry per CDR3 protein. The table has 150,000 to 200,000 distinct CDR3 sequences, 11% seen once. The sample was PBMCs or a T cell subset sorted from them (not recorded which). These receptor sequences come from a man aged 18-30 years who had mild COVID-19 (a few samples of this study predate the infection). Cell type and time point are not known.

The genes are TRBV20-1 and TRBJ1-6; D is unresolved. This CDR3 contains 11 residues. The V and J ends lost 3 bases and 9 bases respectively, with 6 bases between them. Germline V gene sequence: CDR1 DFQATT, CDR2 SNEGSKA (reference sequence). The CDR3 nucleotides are TGCAGTGCTAGCTGGGGTTCACCCCTCCACTTT. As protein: CSASWGSPLHF.

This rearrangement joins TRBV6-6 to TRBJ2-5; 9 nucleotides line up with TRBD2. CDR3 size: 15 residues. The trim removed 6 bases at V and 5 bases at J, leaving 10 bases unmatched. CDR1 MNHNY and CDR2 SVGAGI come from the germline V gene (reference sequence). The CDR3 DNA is TGTGCCAGCAGAGGGACCAGCGGGGGGTCCGAGACCCAGTACTTC. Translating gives CASRGTSGGSETQYF.

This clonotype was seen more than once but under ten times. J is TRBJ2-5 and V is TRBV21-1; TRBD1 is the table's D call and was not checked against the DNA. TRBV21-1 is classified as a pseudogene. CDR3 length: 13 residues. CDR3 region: CASSTRVQETQYF. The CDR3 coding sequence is TGTGCCAGCAGCACCCGGGTGCAAGAGACCCAGTACTTC.

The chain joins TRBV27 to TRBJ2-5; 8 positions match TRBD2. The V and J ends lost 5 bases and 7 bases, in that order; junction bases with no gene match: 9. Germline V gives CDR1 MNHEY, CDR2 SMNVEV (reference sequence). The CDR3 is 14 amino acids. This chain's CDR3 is CASSPLGLGGTQYF. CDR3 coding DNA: TGTGCCAGCAGTCCACTGGGACTAGGTGGGACCCAGTACTTC.

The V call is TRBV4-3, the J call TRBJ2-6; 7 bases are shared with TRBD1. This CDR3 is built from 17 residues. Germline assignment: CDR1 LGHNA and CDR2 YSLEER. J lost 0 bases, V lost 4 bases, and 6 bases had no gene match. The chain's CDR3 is CASSRDSPDSGANVLTF. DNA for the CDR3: TGCGCCAGCAGCCGGGACAGCCCTGACTCTGGGGCCAACGTCCTGACTTTC.

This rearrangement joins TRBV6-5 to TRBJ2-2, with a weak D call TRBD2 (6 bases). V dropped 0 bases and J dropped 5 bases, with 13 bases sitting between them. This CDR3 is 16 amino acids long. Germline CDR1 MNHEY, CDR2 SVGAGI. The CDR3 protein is CASSYSAGRGTGELFF. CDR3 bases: TGTGCCAGCAGTTACTCGGCGGGGCGCGGGACCGGGGAGCTGTTTTTT.

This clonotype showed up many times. This CDR3 is CASRNPYKEDTQYF. The CDR3 DNA sequence: TGTGCCAGCAGGAACCCGTATAAAGAGGATACGCAGTATTTT. This sequence joins TRBV7-8 and TRBJ2-3; D is unclear. This CDR3 contains 14 residues. V was clipped by 6 bases and J by 6 bases, with 16 bases between them. Germline-derived CDR1 and CDR2 are SGHVS and FQNEAQ.

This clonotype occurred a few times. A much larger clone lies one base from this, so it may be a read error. Here the CDR3 DNA reads TGTGCCAGCAGCCCCGGACTAGCGGGGGACAATGAGCAGTTCTTC. Translating it yields CASSPGLAGDNEQFF. J is TRBJ2-1 and V is TRBV5-4, with 13 nucleotides matching TRBD2. Germline lookup yields CDR1 SGHNT and CDR2 YYREEE (reference sequence). The CDR3 extends over 15 amino acids. J gave up 5 bases and V 4 bases, and 3 bases lay outside the gene matches.

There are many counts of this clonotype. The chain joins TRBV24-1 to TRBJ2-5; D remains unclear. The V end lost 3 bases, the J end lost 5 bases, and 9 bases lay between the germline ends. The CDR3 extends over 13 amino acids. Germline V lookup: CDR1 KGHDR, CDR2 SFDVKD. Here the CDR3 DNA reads TGTGCCACCAGTGATGGTCCTACGGAGACCCAGTACTTC. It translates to CATSDGPTETQYF.

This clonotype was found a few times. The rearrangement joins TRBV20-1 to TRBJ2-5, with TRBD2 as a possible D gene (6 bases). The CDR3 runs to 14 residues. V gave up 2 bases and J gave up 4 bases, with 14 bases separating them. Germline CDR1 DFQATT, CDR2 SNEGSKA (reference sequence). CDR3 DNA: TGCAGTGCTAGACACTTGGCGGGGCGAGAGACCCAGTACTTC. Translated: CSARHLAGRETQYF.

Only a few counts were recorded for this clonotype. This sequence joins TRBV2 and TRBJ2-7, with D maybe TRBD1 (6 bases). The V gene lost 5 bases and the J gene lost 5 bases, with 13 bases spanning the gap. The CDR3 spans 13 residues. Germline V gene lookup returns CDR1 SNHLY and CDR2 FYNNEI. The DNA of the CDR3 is TGTGCCAGCAGTTCGGACAGCCCAGACGAGCAGTACTTC. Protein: CASSSDSPDEQYF.

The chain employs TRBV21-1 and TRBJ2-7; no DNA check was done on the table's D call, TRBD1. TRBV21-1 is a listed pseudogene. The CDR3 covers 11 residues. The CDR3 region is CASRQEREQYV. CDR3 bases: TGTGCCAGCAGACAGGAACGAGAGCAGTACGTC.

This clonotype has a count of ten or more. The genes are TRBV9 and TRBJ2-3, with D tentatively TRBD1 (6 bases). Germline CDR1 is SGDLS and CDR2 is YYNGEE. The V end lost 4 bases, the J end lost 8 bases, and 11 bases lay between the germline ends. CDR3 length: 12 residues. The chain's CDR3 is CASSPEGGTQYF. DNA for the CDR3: TGTGCCAGCAGCCCCGAAGGGGGTACGCAGTATTTT.

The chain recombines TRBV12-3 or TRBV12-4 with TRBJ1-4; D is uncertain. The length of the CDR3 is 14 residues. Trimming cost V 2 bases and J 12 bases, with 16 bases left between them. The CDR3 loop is CASSLLGMGVELFF. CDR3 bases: TGTGCCAGCAGTTTACTGGGGATGGGCGTAGAACTGTTTTTT.

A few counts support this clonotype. In nucleotides, the CDR3 is TGTGCCAGCAGCCAAGGGACGACGGGCAATCAGCCCCAGCATTTT. Its translation is CASSQGTTGNQPQHF. The chain carries TRBV3-1 and TRBJ1-5; D ambiguous. The CDR3 sequence is 15 residues long. V lost 1 base to trimming and J lost 2 bases, with 9 bases between them. CDR1 and CDR2 from the germline V gene are LGHDT and YNNKEL (reference sequence).

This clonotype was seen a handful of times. In DNA, the CDR3 is TGTGCCAGCAGCCAGGGACAGGGAGGACTCCAGCCCCAGCATTTT. Protein sequence: CASSQGQGGLQPQHF. V usage is TRBV7-2 and J usage is TRBJ1-5; 9 nucleotides match TRBD1. With V trimmed by 5 bases and J by 7 bases, 9 bases remained unmatched. CDR1 and CDR2 (germline): SGHTA, FQGNSA. CDR3 length: 15 residues.

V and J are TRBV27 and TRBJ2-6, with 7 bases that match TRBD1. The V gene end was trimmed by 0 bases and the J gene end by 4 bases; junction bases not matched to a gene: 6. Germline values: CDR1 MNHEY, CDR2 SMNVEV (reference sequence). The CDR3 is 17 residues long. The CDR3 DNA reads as TGTGCCAGCAGTTTATCCCCTGGACAGGCGGGGGCCAACGTCCTGACTTTC. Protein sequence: CASSLSPGQAGANVLTF.

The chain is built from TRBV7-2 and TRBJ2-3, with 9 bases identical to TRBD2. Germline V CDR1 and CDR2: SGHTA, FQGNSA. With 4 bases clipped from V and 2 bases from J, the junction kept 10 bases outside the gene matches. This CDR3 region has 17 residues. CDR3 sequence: CASSYTWAGGITDTQYF. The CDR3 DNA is TGTGCCAGCAGCTATACCTGGGCGGGGGGGATCACAGATACGCAGTATTTT.

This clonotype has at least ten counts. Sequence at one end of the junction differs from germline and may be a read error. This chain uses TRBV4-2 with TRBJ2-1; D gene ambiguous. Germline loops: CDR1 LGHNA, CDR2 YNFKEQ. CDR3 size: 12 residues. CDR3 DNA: TGTGCCAGCAGCCAAGACGGGCGGCAGGAAGTCTTC. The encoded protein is CASSQDGRQEVF.

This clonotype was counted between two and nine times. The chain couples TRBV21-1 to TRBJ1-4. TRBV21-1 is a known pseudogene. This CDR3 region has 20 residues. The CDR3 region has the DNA TGTGCCAGCAGCGGCCTAAAACGATGGGTCAATATGAGGACTAATGAAAAACTGTTTTTT. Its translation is CASSGLKRWVNMRTNEKLFF.

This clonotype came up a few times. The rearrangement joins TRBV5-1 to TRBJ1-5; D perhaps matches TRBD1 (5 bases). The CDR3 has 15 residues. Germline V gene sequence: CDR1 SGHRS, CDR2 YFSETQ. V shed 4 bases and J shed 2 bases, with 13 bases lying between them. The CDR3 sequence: CASSEQGLGNQPQHF. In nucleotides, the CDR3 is TGCGCCAGCAGCGAGCAGGGTTTAGGCAATCAGCCCCAGCATTTT.

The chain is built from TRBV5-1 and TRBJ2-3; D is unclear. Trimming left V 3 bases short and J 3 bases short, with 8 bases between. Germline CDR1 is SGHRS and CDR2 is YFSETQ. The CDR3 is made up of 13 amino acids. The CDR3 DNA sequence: TGCGCCAGCAGCTCTGGGGTTACAGATACGCAGTATTTT. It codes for CASSSGVTDTQYF.

The CDR3 bases are TGCAGTGCTCCCCGAGGAGGGAGCGGGGTCGGAAATGAGCAGTTCTTC. Amino acids: CSAPRGGSGVGNEQFF. The V call is TRBV20-1, the J call TRBJ2-1; 7 bases match TRBD2. CDR3 length: 16 residues. The V gene end was trimmed by 5 bases and the J gene end by 7 bases; junction bases not matched to a gene: 17. Germline CDR1 reads DFQATT; CDR2 reads SNEGSKA (reference sequence).

Here the CDR3 DNA reads TGCAGTGCTAGAGATGGAGGTAGGAACCAGCCCCAGCATTTT. This sequence encodes CSARDGGRNQPQHF. The V call is TRBV20-1, the J call TRBJ1-5; no clear D gene. Germline V gene sequence: CDR1 DFQATT, CDR2 SNEGSKA (reference sequence). This CDR3 spans 14 amino acids. Between the trimmed V and J ends, which lost 0 bases and 7 bases, there was a span of 13 bases.

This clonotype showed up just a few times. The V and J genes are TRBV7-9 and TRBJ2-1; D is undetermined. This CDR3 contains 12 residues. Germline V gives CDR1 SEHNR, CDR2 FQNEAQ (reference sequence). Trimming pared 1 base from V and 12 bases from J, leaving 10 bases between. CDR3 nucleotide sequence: TGTGCCAGCAGCTTAGGGCAGACTCGGCAGTTCTTC. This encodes CASSLGQTRQFF.